What follows is one T cell receptor beta chain and its context. The table lists this clone with a count of one. It lacks a known antigen. One base away there is no much larger clone; base qualities are not given. A lone read gives weak evidence. None of the patients had been given any treatment before thyroid surgery. Patient clinical samples collected from about 2011 to 2019 were retrospectively analysed using T-cell receptor beta sequencing. The CDR3 measures 13 amino acids from cysteine to phenylalanine. Only the CDR3 region is kept as DNA, spanning 39 bases read in frame from base 1. Via the germline V gene, CDR1 is KGHSH and CDR2 LQKENI. Trimming costs V 3 bases and J 1 base, and their ends lie 7 bases apart. The sample is drawn from a study of metastatic and nonmetastatic thyroid tumors (TCRdb year 2020). Regarding the study in general: For patients with malignant and with benign thyroid disease, the researchers compared repertoires between peripheral blood samples and tumor or nodule tissue samples.

The library was built by means of PCR. The sequencing machine was an Illumina HiSeq 4000. High-throughput sequencing was used to profile the TCR beta-chain CDR3 region of every patient. Per the authors' processing: A classifier to discriminate distant-metastatic papillary thyroid cancer patients was built from CDR3 differences across clinicopathological groups. To measure repertoire diversity the researchers used the Shannon index, while the Morisita-Horn index served to gauge how similar the tumor and blood repertoires were. The raw public data were reprocessed by TCRdb itself: fastp quality trimming at Q25, MiXCR clonotype calling, in-frame beta chains only. These V and J calls derive from TCRdb rather than the authors' analysis. The sample table contains 30,000 to 35,000 clones; only one count was recorded for about 32% of them. The top ten clonotypes cover more than 15% of the sample. Study-wide findings and limitations: TCR beta diversity was reported as significantly higher in malignant tumors than in benign nodules, in both blood and tumor samples.

This sequence originates from a female donor with papillary thyroid cancer or a benign thyroid nodule (not recorded which). Some clones in this sample may be carry-over from other donors' samples. The chain uses TRBV18 and TRBJ2-7; TRBD2 is perhaps the D gene, given 5 matching bases. Material for sequencing was tumor tissue. The CDR3 protein: CASSPPGSYEQYF. The nucleotide sequence is given as TGTGCCAGCTCACCCCCGGGATCCTACGAGCAGTACTTC.